This passage covers 3 T cell receptor beta chains from one sample sequenced in a study of OX40 agonist ivuxolimab in advanced cancers. Receptors were amplified or captured by the immunoSEQ multiplex PCR assay. TCRdb took this table from immuneACCESS and kept in-frame rearrangements with V and J called. Such tables lack part of the clones; where checked against another copy, unresolved V genes explain under half of the gap, and the rest is unexplained. In this sample the table shows approximately 82,000 clones, around 88% of which occur a single time. The top ten constitute approximately 0.8% of the sample. The sequencing here drew on CD4+ or CD8+ T cells sorted from blood, taken in a trial of the OX40 agonist ivuxolimab. The receptors were sampled from an adult with an advanced solid tumor such as melanoma, head and neck, liver or kidney cancer.

This rearrangement joins TRBV29-1 to TRBJ2-5, with TRBD2 matching over 8 bases. After removal of 1 base from V and 2 bases from J, the junction contained 6 bases not matched to a gene. The CDR3 has 15 residues. Germline CDR1 reads SQVTM; CDR2 reads ANQGSEA. The CDR3 DNA reads as TGCAGCGTTGAAGGGCTAGCGGGCGAACAAGAGACCCAGTACTTC. It specifies CSVEGLAGEQETQYF.

V and J are TRBV27 and TRBJ2-1; D is possibly TRBD2 (5 bases). This CDR3 has 12 amino acids. Trimming pared 5 bases from V and 12 bases from J, leaving 14 bases between. Germline V lookup: CDR1 MNHEY, CDR2 SMNVEV (reference sequence). Written as DNA, the CDR3 is TGTGCCAGCAGTGGCCCAACACGGGGGCAGTTCTTC. It yields the protein CASSGPTRGQFF.

The chain uses TRBV30 and TRBJ2-2, with a tentative D call TRBD2 (6 bases). Germline V gene data show CDR1 as GTSNPN and CDR2 as SVGIG (reference sequence). The CDR3 is 15 amino acids. Trimming stripped 5 bases from V and 0 bases from J, with 13 bases between. CDR3 coding DNA: TGTGCCTGGGGCAGTGGGAGGACGAACACCGGGGAGCTGTTTTTT. Its protein product is CAWGSGRTNTGELFF. The whole variable domain, filled in from reference TRBV30 and TRBJ2-2, reads SQTIHQWPATLVQPVGSPLSLECTVEGTSNPNLYWYRQAAGRGLQLLFYSVGIGQISSEVPQNLSASRPQDRQFILSSKKLLLSDSGFYLCAWGSGRTNTGELFFGEGSRLTVL.